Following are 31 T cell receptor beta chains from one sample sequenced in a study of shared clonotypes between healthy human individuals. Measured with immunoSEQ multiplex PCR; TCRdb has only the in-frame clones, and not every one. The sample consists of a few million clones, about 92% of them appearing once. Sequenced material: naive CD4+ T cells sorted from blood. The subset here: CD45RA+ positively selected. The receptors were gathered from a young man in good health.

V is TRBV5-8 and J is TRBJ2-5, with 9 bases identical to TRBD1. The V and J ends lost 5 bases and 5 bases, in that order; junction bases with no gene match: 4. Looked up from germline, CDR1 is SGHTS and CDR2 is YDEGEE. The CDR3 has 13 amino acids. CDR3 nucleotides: TGTGCCAGCAGTTCCGGACAGGGGGAGACCCAGTACTTC. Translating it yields CASSSGQGETQYF. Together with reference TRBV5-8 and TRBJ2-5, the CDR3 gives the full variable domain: EAGVTQSPTHLIKTRGQQATLRCSPISGHTSVYWYQQALGLGLQFLLWYDEGEERNRGNFPPRFSGRQFPNYSSELNVNALELEDSALYLCASSSGQGETQYFGPGTRLLVL.

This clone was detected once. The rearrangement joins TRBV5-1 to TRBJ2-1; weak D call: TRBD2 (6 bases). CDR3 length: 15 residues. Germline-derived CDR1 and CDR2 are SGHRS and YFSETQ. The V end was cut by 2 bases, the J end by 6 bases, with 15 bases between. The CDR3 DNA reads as TGCGCCAGCAGCTTTTGGCGGGAACTTATCAATGAGCAGTTCTTC. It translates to CASSFWRELINEQFF.

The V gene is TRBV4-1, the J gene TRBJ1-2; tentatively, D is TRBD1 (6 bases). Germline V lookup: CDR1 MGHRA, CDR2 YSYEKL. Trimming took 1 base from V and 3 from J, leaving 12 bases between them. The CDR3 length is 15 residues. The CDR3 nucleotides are TGCGCCAGCAGCCAAGGGGACACACCTTACTATGGCTACACCTTC. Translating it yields CASSQGDTPYYGYTF.

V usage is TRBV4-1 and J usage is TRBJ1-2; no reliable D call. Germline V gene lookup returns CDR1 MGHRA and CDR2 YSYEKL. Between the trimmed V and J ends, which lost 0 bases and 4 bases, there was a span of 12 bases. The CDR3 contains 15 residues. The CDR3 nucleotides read TGCGCCAGCAGCCAAGATCTAGGAACCTTCTATGGCTACACCTTC. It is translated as CASSQDLGTFYGYTF.

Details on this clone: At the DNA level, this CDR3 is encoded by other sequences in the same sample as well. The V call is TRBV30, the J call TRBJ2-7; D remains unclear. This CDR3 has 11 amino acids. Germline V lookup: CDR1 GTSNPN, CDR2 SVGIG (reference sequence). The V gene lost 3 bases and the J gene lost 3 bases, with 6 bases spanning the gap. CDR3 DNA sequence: TGTGCCTGGAGCGGGCGCTACGAGCAGTACTTC. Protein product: CAWSGRYEQYF.

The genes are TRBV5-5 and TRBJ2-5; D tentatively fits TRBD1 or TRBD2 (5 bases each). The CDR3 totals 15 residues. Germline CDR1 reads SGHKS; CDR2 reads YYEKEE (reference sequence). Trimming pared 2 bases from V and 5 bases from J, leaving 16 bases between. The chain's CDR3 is CASSFGTGTMETQYF. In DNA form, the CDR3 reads TGTGCCAGCAGCTTCGGGACGGGAACTATGGAGACCCAGTACTTC.

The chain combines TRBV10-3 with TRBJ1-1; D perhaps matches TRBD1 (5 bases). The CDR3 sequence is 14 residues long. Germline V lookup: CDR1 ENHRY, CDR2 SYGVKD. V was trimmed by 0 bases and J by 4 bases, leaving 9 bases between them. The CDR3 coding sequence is TGTGCCATCAGTGAGTCGGCAGGGTCCACTGAAGCTTTCTTT. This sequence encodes CAISESAGSTEAFF.

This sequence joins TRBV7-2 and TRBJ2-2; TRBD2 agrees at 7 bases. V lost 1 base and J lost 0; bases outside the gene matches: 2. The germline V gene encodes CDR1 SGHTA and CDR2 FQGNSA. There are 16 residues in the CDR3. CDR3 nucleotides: TGTGCCAGCAGCTTAGGTAGCGGGTCGAACACCGGGGAGCTGTTTTTT. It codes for CASSLGSGSNTGELFF. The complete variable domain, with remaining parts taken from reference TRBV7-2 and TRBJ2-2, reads GAGVSQSPSNKVTEKGKDVELRCDPISGHTALYWYRQSLGQGLEFLIYFQGNSAPDKSGLPSDRFSAERTGGSVSTLTIQRTQQEDSAVYLCASSLGSGSNTGELFFGEGSRLTVL.

CDR3 sequence reads: CASSLYTTGAPSTDTQYF. For the CDR3, the DNA is TGTGCCAGCAGCTTATACACGACCGGGGCCCCTAGCACAGATACGCAGTATTTT. The gene calls are TRBV5-4 and TRBJ2-3; either TRBD1 or TRBD2 may fit D (5 bases each). Germline CDR1 and CDR2: SGHNT and YYREEE (reference sequence). Between the trimmed V and J ends, which lost 2 bases and 0 bases, there was a span of 19 bases. CDR3 length: 18 residues.

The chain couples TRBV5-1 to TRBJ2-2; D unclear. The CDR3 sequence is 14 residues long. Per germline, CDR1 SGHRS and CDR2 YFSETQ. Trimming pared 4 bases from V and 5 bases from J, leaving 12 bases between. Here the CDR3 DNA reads TGCGCCAGCAGCAACCCGACTGGTACCGGGGAGCTGTTTTTT. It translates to CASSNPTGTGELFF.

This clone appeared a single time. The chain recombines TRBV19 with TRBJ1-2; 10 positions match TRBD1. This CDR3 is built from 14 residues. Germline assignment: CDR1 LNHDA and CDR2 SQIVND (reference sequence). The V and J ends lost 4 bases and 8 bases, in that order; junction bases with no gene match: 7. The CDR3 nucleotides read TGTGCCAGTAGTAGAGACAGGGGGCAAGGAGGCTACACCTTC. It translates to CASSRDRGQGGYTF.

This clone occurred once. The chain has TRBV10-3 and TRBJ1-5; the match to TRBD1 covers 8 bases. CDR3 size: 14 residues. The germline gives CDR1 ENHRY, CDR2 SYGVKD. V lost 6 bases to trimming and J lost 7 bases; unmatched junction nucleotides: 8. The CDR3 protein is CAISVTGGQQPQHF. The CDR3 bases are TGTGCCATCAGCGTTACAGGGGGTCAGCAGCCCCAGCATTTT.

For the CDR3, the DNA is TGTGCCAGTAGTCTAGCCACTGGGGCCAACGTCCTGACTTTC. This encodes CASSLATGANVLTF. V gene TRBV19 combines with J gene TRBJ2-6; maybe TRBD2 (5 bases). With 5 bases removed from V and 2 bases from J, the gap between germline ends came to 7 bases. The CDR3 length is 14 residues. Per the germline V gene, CDR1 is LNHDA and CDR2 is SQIVND (reference sequence).

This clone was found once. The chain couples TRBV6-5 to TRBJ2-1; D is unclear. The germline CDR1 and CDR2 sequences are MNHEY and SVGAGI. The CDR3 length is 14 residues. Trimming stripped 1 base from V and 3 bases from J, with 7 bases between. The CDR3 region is CASSYLDGYNEQFF. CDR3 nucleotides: TGTGCCAGCAGTTACTTGGACGGCTACAATGAGCAGTTCTTC.

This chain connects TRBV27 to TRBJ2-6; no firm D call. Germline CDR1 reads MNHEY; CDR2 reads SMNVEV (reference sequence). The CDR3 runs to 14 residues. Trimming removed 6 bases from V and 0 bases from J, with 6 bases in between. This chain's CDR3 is CASRRNSGANVLTF. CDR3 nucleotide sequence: TGTGCCAGCAGGCGTAACTCTGGGGCCAACGTCCTGACTTTC.

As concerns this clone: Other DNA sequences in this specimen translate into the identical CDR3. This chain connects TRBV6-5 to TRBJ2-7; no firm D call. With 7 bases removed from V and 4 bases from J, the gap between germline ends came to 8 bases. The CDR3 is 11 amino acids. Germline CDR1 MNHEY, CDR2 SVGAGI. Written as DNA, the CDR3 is TGTGCCAGCAAAAGGGATTACGAGCAGTACTTC. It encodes CASKRDYEQYF.

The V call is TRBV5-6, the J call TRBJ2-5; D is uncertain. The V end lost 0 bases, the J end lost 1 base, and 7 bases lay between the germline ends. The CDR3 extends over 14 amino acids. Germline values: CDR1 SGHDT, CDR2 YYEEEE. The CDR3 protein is CASSLGRIQETQYF. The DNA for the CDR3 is TGTGCCAGCAGCTTGGGGCGGATCCAAGAGACCCAGTACTTC.

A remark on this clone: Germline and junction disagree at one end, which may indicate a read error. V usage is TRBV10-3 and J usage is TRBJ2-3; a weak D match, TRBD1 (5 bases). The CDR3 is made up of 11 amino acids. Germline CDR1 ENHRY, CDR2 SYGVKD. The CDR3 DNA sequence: TGTGCCATCAGTGATAATAGGTCAGGGAATTTT. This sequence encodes CAISDNRSGNF.

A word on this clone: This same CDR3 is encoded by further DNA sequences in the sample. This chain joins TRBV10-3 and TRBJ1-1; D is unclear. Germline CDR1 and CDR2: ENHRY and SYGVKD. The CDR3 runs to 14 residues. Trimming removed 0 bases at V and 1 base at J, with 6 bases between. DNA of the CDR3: TGTGCCATCAGTGAGTCAGGCGGGAACACTGAAGCTTTCTTT. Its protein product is CAISESGGNTEAFF.

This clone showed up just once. CDR3 amino acids: CASSSTGGVKDGYTF. The CDR3 DNA is TGTGCCAGCAGTTCGACAGGGGGCGTAAAGGATGGCTACACCTTC. The chain has TRBV27 and TRBJ1-2; TRBD1 aligns across 10 bases. J lost 6 bases, V lost 4 bases, and 8 bases had no gene match. The CDR3 runs 15 residues. Germline CDR1 reads MNHEY; CDR2 reads SMNVEV (reference sequence).

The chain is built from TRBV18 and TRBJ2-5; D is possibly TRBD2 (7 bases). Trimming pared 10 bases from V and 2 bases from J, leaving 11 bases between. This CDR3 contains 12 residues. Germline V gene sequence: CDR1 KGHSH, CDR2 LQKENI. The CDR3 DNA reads TGTGCCACGGGGAGGGGGCAAGAGACCCAGTACTTC. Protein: CATGRGQETQYF.

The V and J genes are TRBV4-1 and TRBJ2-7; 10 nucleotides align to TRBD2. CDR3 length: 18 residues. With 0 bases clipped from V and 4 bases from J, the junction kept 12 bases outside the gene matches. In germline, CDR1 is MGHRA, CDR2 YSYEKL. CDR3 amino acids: CASSQDGLAETSKYEQYF. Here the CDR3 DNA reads TGCGCCAGCAGCCAAGATGGACTAGCGGAAACGTCAAAGTACGAGCAGTACTTC.

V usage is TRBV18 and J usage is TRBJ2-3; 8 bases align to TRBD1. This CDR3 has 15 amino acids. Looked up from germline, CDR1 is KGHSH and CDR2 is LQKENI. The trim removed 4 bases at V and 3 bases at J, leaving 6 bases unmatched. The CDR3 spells CASSHADRETDTQYF. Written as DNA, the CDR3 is TGTGCCAGCTCACATGCGGACAGGGAGACAGATACGCAGTATTTT.

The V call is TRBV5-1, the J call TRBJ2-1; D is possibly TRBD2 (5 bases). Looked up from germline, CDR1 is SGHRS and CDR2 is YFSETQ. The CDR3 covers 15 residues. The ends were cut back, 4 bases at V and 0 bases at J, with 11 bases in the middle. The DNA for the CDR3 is TGCGCCAGCAGCAAGGACTTAAGCTCCTACAATGAGCAGTTCTTC. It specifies CASSKDLSSYNEQFF.

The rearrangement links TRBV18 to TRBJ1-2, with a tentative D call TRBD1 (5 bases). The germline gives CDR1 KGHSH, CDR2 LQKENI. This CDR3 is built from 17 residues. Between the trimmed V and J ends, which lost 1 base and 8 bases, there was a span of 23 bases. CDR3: CASSPLGEYGASAGYTF. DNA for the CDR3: TGTGCCAGCTCACCACTTGGGGAATACGGGGCTAGTGCCGGCTACACCTTC.

The CDR3 nucleotides read TGTGCCACCAGCAGGGGGGACGGGTCAGGTACGCAGTATTTT. This codes for CATSRGDGSGTQYF. The V and J genes are TRBV15 and TRBJ2-3; D could derive from TRBD1 or TRBD2 (5 bases each). Trimming removed 3 bases at V and 8 bases at J, with 15 bases between. This CDR3 has 14 amino acids. Germline CDR1 and CDR2: LNHNV and YYDKDF (reference sequence). Supplemented by reference TRBV15 and TRBJ2-3, the full variable domain reads DAMVIQNPRYQVTQFGKPVTLSCSQTLNHNVMYWYQQKSSQAPKLLFHYYDKDFNNEADTPDNFQSRRPNTSFCFLDIRSPGLGDTAMYLCATSRGDGSGTQYFGPGTRLTVL.

CDR3 in amino acids: CASSHRRAGERYNEQFF. CDR3 DNA: TGTGCCAGCAGCCACCGGCGGGCGGGAGAGCGGTACAATGAGCAGTTCTTC. The rearrangement joins TRBV9 to TRBJ2-1; 7 nucleotides match TRBD2. Germline V gene lookup returns CDR1 SGDLS and CDR2 YYNGEE. J lost 4 bases, V lost 4 bases, and 14 bases had no gene match. The length of the CDR3 is 17 residues.

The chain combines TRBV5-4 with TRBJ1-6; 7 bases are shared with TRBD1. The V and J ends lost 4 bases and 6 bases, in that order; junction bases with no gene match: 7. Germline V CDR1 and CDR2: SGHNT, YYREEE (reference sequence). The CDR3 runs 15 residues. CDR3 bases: TGTGCCAGCAGCGCCCGGGACAGCCCTAATTCACCCCTCCACTTT. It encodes CASSARDSPNSPLHF.

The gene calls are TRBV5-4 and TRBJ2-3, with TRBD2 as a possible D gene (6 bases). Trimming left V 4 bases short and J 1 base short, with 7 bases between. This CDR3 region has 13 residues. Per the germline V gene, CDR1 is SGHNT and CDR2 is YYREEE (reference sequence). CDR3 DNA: TGTGCCAGCAGCCCTAGCGGCACAGATACGCAGTATTTT. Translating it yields CASSPSGTDTQYF.

The CDR3 sequence is CASRGGGLETQYF. CDR3 coding DNA: TGTGCCAGCCGAGGGGGGGGGCTAGAGACCCAGTACTTC. The rearrangement joins TRBV6-1 to TRBJ2-5; a weak D match, TRBD2 (7 bases). Germline V gives CDR1 MNHNS, CDR2 SASEGT. CDR3 length: 13 residues. V lost 8 bases and J lost 4, with 14 bases in between.

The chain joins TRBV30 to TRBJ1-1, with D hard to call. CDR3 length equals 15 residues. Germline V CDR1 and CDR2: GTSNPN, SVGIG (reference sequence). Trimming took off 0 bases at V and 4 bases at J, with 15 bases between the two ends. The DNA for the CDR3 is TGTGCCTGGAGTGTAAAACGCAAGGGCGGCACTGAAGCTTTCTTT. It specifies CAWSVKRKGGTEAFF.